This T cell receptor (beta chain) was retrieved from a study of Ad26.COV2.S vaccination and SARS-CoV-2 variants. Study-wide results and caveats: Those who received the vaccine showed greater spike-specific TCR breadth than those given placebo. Participants given vaccine showed non-spike TCR breadth similar to that of placebo recipients. Analyses of TCR breadth and depth may have underestimated total T cell responses.

On this clone: Its target is not known.

Clones were sequenced by immunoSEQ multiplex PCR, and TCRdb holds only the in-frame ones, with some missing. The table records about 390,000 clones, around 85% of them present only once. Per the germline V gene, CDR1 is MDHEN and CDR2 is SYDVKM. V lost 5 bases and J 5 bases, leaving 12 bases between the germline ends. The CDR3 contains 13 residues. Treatment here: some 20 received Ad26.COV2.S at low or high dose, single or two shots; about 5 received placebo; per-sample allocation not given. Each sample was drawn 63 days after the first injection (of vaccine or placebo). Spike of the Wuhan-strain SARS-CoV-2 was expressed by an Ad26 vector, which formed the vaccine.

This chain connects TRBV28 to TRBJ1-2, with TRBD1 as a possible D gene (5 bases). The TCR comes from a person aged 18-65 years who received the Ad26.COV2.S COVID-19 vaccine or a placebo. This specimen was peripheral blood, taken in a trial of Ad26.COV2.S vaccine versus placebo. In DNA, the CDR3 is TGTGCCAGCAGTCTCGGGACGTTTTATGGCTACACCTTC. Amino acids: CASSLGTFYGYTF.